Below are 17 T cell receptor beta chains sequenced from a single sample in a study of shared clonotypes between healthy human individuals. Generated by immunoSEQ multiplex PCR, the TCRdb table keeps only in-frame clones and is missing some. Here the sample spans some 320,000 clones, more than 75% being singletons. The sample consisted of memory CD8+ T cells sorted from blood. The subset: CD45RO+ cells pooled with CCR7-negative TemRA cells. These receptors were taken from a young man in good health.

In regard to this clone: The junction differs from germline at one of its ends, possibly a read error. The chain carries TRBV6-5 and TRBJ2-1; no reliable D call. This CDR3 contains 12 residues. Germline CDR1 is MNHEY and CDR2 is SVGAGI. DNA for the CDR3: TGTGCCAGCAGTTATCGAGACAACGAGCAGTTCTTC. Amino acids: CASSYRDNEQFF.

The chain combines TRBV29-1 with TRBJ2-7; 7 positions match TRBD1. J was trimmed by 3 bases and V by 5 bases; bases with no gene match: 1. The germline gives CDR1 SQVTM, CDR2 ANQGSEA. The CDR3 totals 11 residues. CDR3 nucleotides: TGCAGCGTTTGGGACAGCTACGAGCAGTACTTC. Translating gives CSVWDSYEQYF.

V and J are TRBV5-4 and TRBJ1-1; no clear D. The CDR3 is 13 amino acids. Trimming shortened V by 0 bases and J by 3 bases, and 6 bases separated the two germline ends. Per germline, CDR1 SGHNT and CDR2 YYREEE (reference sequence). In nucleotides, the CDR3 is TGTGCCAGCAGCTTGGTGGGGTACACTGAAGCTTTCTTT. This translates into CASSLVGYTEAFF.

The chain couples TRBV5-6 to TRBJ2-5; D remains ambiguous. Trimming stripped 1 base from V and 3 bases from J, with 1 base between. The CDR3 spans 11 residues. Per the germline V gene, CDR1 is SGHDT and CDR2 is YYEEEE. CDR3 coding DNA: TGTGCCAGCAGCTTGAAAGAGACCCAGTACTTC. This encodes CASSLKETQYF.

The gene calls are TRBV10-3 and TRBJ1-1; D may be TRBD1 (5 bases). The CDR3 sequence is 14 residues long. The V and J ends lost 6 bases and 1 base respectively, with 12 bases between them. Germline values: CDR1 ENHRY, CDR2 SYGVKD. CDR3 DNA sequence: TGTGCCATCAGAGGTGGGGGGGAGAACACTGAAGCTTTCTTT. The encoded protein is CAIRGGGENTEAFF.

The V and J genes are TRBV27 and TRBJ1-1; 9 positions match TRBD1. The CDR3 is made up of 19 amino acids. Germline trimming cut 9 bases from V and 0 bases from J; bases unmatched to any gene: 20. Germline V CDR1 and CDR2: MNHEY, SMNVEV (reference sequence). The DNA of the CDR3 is TGTGCCAGGAAGACAACTATATGGACAGGGGATTACATGAACACTGAAGCTTTCTTT. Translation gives CARKTTIWTGDYMNTEAFF.

The CDR3 here is CASSFLGTYEQYF. The DNA for the CDR3 is TGTGCCAGCAGCTTTCTGGGAACCTACGAGCAGTACTTC. V and J are TRBV5-4 and TRBJ2-7; D call uncertain. This CDR3 is 13 amino acids long. The germline CDR1 and CDR2 sequences are SGHNT and YYREEE (reference sequence). The germline V and J ends were trimmed by 2 bases and 2 bases, with 8 bases remaining between them.

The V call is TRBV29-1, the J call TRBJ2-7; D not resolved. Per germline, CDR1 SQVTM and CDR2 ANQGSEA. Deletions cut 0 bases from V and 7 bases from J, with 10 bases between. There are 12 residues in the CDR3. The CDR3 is CSVEDRGWEQYF. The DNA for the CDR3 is TGCAGCGTTGAAGATCGCGGTTGGGAGCAGTACTTC.

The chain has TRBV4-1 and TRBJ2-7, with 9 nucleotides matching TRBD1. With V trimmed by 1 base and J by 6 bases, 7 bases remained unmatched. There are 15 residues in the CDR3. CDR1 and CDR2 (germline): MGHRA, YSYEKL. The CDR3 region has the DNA TGCGCCAGCAGCCAAGGGACAGGGGCGGACCTCGAGCAGTACTTC. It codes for CASSQGTGADLEQYF.

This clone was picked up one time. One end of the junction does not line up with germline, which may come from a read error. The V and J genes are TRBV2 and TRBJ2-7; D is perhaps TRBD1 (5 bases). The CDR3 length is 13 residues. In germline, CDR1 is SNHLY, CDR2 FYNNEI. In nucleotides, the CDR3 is TGTGCCGGCAGAAGTAGGGGAACCTACGAGCAGTACTTC. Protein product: CAGRSRGTYEQYF.

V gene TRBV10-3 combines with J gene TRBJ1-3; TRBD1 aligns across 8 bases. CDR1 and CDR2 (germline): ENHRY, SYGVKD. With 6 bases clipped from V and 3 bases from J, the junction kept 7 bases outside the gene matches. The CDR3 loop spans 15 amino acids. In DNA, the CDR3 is TGTGCCATCAGACAGGACAGGGTGGGTGGAAACACCATATATTTT. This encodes CAIRQDRVGGNTIYF.

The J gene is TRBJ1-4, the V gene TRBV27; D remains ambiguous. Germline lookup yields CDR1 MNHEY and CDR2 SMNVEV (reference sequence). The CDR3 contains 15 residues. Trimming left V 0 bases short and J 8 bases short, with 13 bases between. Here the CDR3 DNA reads TGTGCCAGCAGTTTATCTATGGGTTTCCCCGAAAAACTGTTTTTT. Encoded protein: CASSLSMGFPEKLFF. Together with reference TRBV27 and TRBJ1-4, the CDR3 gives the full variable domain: EAQVTQNPRYLITVTGKKLTVTCSQNMNHEYMSWYRQDPGLGLRQIYYSMNVEVTDKGDVPEGYKVSRKEKRNFPLILESPSPNQTSLYFCASSLSMGFPEKLFFGSGTQLSVL.

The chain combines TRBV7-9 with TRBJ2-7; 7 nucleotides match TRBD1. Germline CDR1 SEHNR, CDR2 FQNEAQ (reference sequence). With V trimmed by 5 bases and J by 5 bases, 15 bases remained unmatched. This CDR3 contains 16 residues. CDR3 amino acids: CASSTTPMTGPHEQYF. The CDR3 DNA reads TGTGCCAGCAGCACCACTCCCATGACAGGGCCCCACGAGCAGTACTTC.

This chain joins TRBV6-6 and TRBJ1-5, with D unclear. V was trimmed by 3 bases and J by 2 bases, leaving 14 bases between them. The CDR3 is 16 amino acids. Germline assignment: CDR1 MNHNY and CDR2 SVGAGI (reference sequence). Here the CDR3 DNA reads TGTGCCAGCAGTTATCCCCGGGTGACTCGCAATCAGCCCCAGCATTTT. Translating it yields CASSYPRVTRNQPQHF.

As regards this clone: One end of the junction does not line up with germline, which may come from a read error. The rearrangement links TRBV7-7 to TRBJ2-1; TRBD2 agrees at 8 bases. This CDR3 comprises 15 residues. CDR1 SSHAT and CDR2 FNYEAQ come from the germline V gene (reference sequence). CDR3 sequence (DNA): TGTGCTAGCAGCCTTAGCGGGACCGCGTACAATGAGCAGTTCTTC. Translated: CASSLSGTAYNEQFF.

The CDR3 loop is CAISLEQGVASYEQYF. In DNA form, the CDR3 reads TGTGCCATCAGTTTAGAACAGGGAGTCGCCTCCTACGAGCAGTACTTC. The rearrangement links TRBV10-3 to TRBJ2-7; D possibly corresponds to TRBD1 (6 bases). Germline V gene lookup returns CDR1 ENHRY and CDR2 SYGVKD. Trimming shortened V by 5 bases and J by 0 bases, and 17 bases separated the two germline ends. CDR3 length equals 16 residues.

The CDR3 region has the DNA TGCGCCAGCAGTGAAGCCGGGAAAAATTACAATGAGCAGTTCTTC. It yields the protein CASSEAGKNYNEQFF. V is TRBV10-1 and J is TRBJ2-1, with D tentatively TRBD2 (5 bases). Germline assignment: CDR1 WNHNN and CDR2 SYGVQD (reference sequence). This CDR3 contains 15 residues. Trimming took 3 bases from V and 4 from J, leaving 13 bases between them.